The sequence of this T cell receptor beta chain was determined in a study of T cell clones after liver transplantation (dated by TCRdb to about 2019). Describing the broader study: Samples were obtained from ITN030ST, a randomized trial in which withdrawal of immunosuppression was attempted within 2 years of liver transplantation. Blood samples were taken pre-transplant, pre-randomization before withdrawal, and post-randomization after full withdrawal or failed withdrawal. The study cohort included 8 liver transplant recipients, of whom 3 were classified as tolerant and 5 as non-tolerant. After a pre-transplant mixed lymphocyte reaction, TCRbeta sequencing was used to pinpoint donor-reactive T cell clones, which were subsequently tracked in post-transplant blood. Third party-reactive TCRbeta sequences from pre-transplant MLRs were also identified as an antigen-independent comparator for donor-reactive sequences. Of the eight recipients, three were HCV-positive, while the remaining recipients had been transplanted for non-autoimmune, non-viral indications. Tolerance meant complete immunosuppression withdrawal for at least one year without liver enzymes rising beyond twice the upper limit of normal. Until randomization at 12-24 months post-transplant, subjects were given standard immunosuppression, with no induction therapy. On the study overall, not on this receptor specifically: In 5 of 8 subjects, regardless of tolerance or HCV status, circulating donor-reactive CD4 TCRbeta sequences dropped significantly post-transplant. Donor-reactive sequences decreased more than third party-reactive sequences, which suggests partial antigen-specific deletion that was not related to withdrawal success. In two subjects, low numbers of available donor cells limited the measurable donor-reactive repertoire. Because of small, heterogeneous patient numbers and non-standardized post-transplant time points, the conclusions were only preliminary. Since no allograft tissue specimens were available, donor-reactive T cells may have migrated into the graft instead of being deleted. Once repertoire turnover was taken into account, donor-reactive detection showed a significant reduction for CD4 in 7 of 8 subjects and for CD8 in 8 of 8.

From its cysteine to its phenylalanine, the CDR3 spans 13 amino acids. Solely the CDR3 DNA is kept, with 39 bases framed from the first base. At the junction V is shortened by 4 bases and J by 3 bases, with 10 bases in between. Per the germline V gene, MNHNS is the CDR1 and SASEGT is the CDR2. High-throughput TCRbeta CDR3 sequencing of frozen genomic DNA was performed by immunoSEQ, with PCR amplification, mapping, bias correction and internal controls included. The paper's processing steps were these. Only productive rearrangements were retained, with each unique TCRbeta sequence defined by its CDR3 nucleotide sequence together with its V and J gene. Donor-reactive sequences required at least 5-fold expansion in CFSE-low cells versus unstimulated pre-transplant cells and at least 0.01% frequency. Minimum frequency thresholds were set for each subject on the basis of the unstimulated sample with the lowest template count, so that a detection power of at least 90% was ensured. Jensen-Shannon divergence between the top 1000 TCRbeta sequences post- versus pre-transplant served as the measure of repertoire turnover. Two-sided Fisher's exact tests were used to test for changes in the detection of donor-reactive sequences. In TCRdb, the immuneACCESS table is reduced to in-frame sequences with V and J assigned. These tables do not hold every clone; where another copy was compared, an unresolved V gene accounts for under half, and the others remain unexplained. V and J calls and clone size follow that table, whereas D and trimming were derived from the DNA. The sample records tens of thousands of clones, approximately 80% of which are singletons. The top ten hold under 2.5% of the sample.

As concerns this clone: The clone's antigen remains unknown. Per-nucleotide qualities are absent, and no much larger clonotype sits a single base away.

Unstimulated PBMCs, after thawing, were stained for CD3, CD4 and CD8 and then FACS-sorted into CD3+CD4+ and CD3+CD8+ populations. Each of the 8 studied subjects was randomized to immunosuppression withdrawal. Genomic DNA was isolated with the Qiagen DNeasy Blood and Tissue Kit. Here the sequenced sample was CD4+ T cells from blood, taken 48 to 50 months after liver transplant. The sequence was collected from a human patient who received a liver transplant. The graft donor may be the source of some T cells after a transplant. The chain was built from TRBV6-1 and TRBJ2-7; no confident D gene assignment can be made. The CDR3 sequence is CASSAATLYEQYF. The DNA is as follows: TGTGCCAGCAGTGCTGCTACCCTCTACGAGCAGTACTTC.